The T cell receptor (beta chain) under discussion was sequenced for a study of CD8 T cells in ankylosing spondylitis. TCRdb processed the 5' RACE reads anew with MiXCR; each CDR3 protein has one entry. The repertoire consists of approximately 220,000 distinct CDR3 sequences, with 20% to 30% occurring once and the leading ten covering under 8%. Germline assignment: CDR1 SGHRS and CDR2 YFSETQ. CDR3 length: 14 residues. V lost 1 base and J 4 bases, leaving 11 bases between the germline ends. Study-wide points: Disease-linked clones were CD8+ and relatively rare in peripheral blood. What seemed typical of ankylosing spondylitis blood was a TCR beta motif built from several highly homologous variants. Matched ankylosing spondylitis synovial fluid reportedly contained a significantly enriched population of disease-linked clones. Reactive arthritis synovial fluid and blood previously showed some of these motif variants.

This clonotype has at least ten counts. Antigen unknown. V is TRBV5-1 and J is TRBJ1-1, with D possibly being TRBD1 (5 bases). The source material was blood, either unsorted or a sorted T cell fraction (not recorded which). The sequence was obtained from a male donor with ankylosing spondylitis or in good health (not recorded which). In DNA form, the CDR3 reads TGCGCCAGCAGCTTGAATATCGGGGCCACTGAAGCTTTCTTT. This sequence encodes CASSLNIGATEAFF.